Listed below are T cell receptor beta chains from one sample, sequenced in a study of T cells after yellow fever vaccination. One entry per CDR3 protein, called by TCRdb with MiXCR from the 5' RACE reads. The data hold around 250,000 distinct CDR3 sequences, with about 7.1% observed a single time. Sequenced here: CD4+ T cells sorted from PBMCs, sampled 15 days after the yellow fever booster vaccination. The receptors originated from a man in his thirties or forties who received the YFV17D yellow fever vaccine. CDR3s include the opening cysteine and the closing phenylalanine or tryptophan. Fields, in order: clone size, D gene, V gene, J gene, CDR3 protein, CDR3 DNA. A D gene is named only where the DNA matches it firmly. Rows may omit the clone size; those that give it use once, few, many or a size class.

many,-,TRBV20-1,TRBJ2-5,CSARRVGTQYF,TGCAGTGCTAGGAGGGTTGGGACCCAGTACTTC
few,-,TRBV6-1,TRBJ1-2,CASSVDGDYGYTF,TGTGCCAGCAGTGTGGATGGGGACTATGGCTACACCTTC
-,-,TRBV5-4,TRBJ1-4,CASSPGRGSNEKLFF,TGTGCCAGCAGCCCGGGAAGAGGTTCTAATGAAAAACTGTTTTTT
many,-,TRBV10-2,TRBJ2-5,CASKTEGETQYF,TGCGCCAGCAAAACAGAAGGAGAGACCCAGTACTTC
many,TRBD2,TRBV6-5,TRBJ2-7,CASTVGGSSYEQYF,TGTGCCAGCACCGTCGGCGGGAGCTCCTACGAGCAGTACTTC
many,-,TRBV15,TRBJ2-1,CATSREGWGVVFNEQFF,TGTGCCACCAGCAGAGAGGGATGGGGAGTGGTTTTCAATGAGCAGTTCTTC
-,TRBD2,TRBV6-4,TRBJ2-2,CASSRRSLGAGGRTGELFF,TGTGCCAGCAGTCGACGATCCCTCGGAGCGGGAGGGCGCACCGGGGAGCTGTTTTTT
few,-,TRBV30,TRBJ1-4,CARGRVGEKLFF,TGTGCAAGAGGTCGAGTTGGAGAAAAACTGTTTTTT
many,TRBD1,TRBV7-8,TRBJ2-7,CASSLPGQGSSYEQYF,TGTGCCAGCAGCTTACCCGGACAGGGGAGCTCCTACGAGCAGTACTTC
-,-,TRBV5-1,TRBJ1-1,CASSLGQNKAFF,TGCGCCAGCAGCTTGGGACAGAATAAGGCTTTCTTT
-,-,TRBV20-1,TRBJ1-1,CSAKEMNTEAFF,TGCAGTGCTAAAGAAATGAACACTGAAGCTTTCTTT
many,-,TRBV4-2,TRBJ2-2,CASSRTPGRNTGELFF,TGTGCCAGCAGCCGTACCCCCGGGCGGAACACCGGGGAGCTGTTTTTT
many,TRBD1,TRBV28,TRBJ2-5,CASSRRDREETQYF,TGTGCCAGCAGTCGACGGGACAGGGAAGAGACCCAGTACTTC
few,-,TRBV19,TRBJ1-4,CASNTRGRTNEKLFF,TGTGCCAGTAACACTAGGGGACGCACTAATGAAAAACTGTTTTTT
few,-,TRBV27,TRBJ2-3,CASTQTEPRTDTQYF,TGTGCCAGCACCCAAACGGAGCCCCGCACAGATACGCAGTATTTT
-,TRBD1,TRBV24-1,TRBJ2-3,CATSDQDRGRPDTQYF,TGTGCCACCAGTGACCAAGACAGGGGGCGCCCAGATACGCAGTATTTT
few,-,TRBV9,TRBJ2-5,CASSVRQEETQYF,TGTGCCAGCAGCGTTAGACAAGAAGAGACCCAGTACTTC
-,-,TRBV11-2,TRBJ2-7,CASSLVIRAYEQYF,TGTGCCAGCAGCTTAGTAATTCGGGCCTACGAGCAGTACTTC
few,TRBD2,TRBV7-2,TRBJ2-7,CASSLSGGPSEQYF,TGTGCCAGCAGCTTATCGGGGGGGCCTAGCGAGCAGTACTTC
few,-,TRBV24-1,TRBJ2-1,CATSDYVASSYNEQFF,TGTGCCACCAGTGATTATGTCGCAAGCTCCTACAATGAGCAGTTCTTC
few,-,TRBV5-4,TRBJ2-2,CASSLDGTNTGELFF,TGTGCCAGCAGCTTGGACGGGACGAACACCGGGGAGCTGTTTTTT
many,-,TRBV5-1,TRBJ2-1,CASSRDNSYNEQFF,TGCGCCAGCAGCAGGGACAACTCCTACAATGAGCAGTTCTTC
many,-,TRBV27,TRBJ1-4,CASKSAGALNEKLFF,TGTGCCAGCAAATCGGCGGGGGCCCTTAATGAAAAACTGTTTTTT
many,-,TRBV6-1,TRBJ2-5,CASSQARQETQYF,TGTGCCAGCAGTCAAGCGCGTCAAGAGACCCAGTACTTC
many,TRBD1,TRBV12-3/TRBV12-4,TRBJ2-7,CASSRQGSSYEQYF,TGTGCCAGCAGCAGACAGGGATCATCCTACGAGCAGTACTTC
few,-,TRBV12-3/TRBV12-4,TRBJ2-5,CARNYRRDTEETQYF,TGTGCCAGAAATTACCGCCGGGACACCGAAGAGACCCAGTACTTC
many,-,TRBV5-1,TRBJ2-6,CASSKSSGSGANVLTF,TGCGCCAGCAGCAAAAGTTCGGGCTCTGGGGCCAACGTCCTGACTTTC
-,TRBD1,TRBV18,TRBJ1-1,CASSQHTGDDTEAFF,TGTGCCAGCTCACAACATACAGGGGATGACACTGAAGCTTTCTTT
-,-,TRBV4-3,TRBJ2-5,CASSQVGGTRETQYF,TGCGCCAGCAGCCAAGTCGGGGGTACGCGGGAGACCCAGTACTTC
few,TRBD1,TRBV5-4,TRBJ2-3,CASSLGRDRDTDTQYF,TGTGCCAGCAGCTTGGGGCGGGACAGGGACACAGATACGCAGTATTTT
few,-,TRBV7-9,TRBJ2-1,CASSFLGSWNNEQFF,TGTGCCAGCAGCTTCTTGGGGAGTTGGAACAATGAGCAGTTCTTC
-,TRBD1,TRBV7-2,TRBJ1-4,CASSPRDRANEKLFF,TGTGCCAGCAGCCCCCGGGACAGGGCTAATGAAAAACTGTTTTTT
-,-,TRBV5-1,TRBJ1-1,CASTEGGGMKTEAFF,TGCGCCAGCACCGAGGGTGGGGGAATGAAAACTGAAGCTTTCTTT
-,-,TRBV18,TRBJ2-1,CASSKTRNNEQFF,TGTGCCAGCTCGAAAACTAGAAACAATGAGCAGTTCTTC
many,-,TRBV30,TRBJ2-1,CAWNPPGRLSSYNEQFF,TGTGCCTGGAACCCCCCCGGGCGCCTGAGCTCCTACAATGAGCAGTTCTTC
-,-,TRBV20-1,TRBJ2-6,CSARVGEGGGANVLTF,TGCAGTGCTAGAGTGGGCGAAGGGGGTGGGGCCAACGTCCTGACTTTC
-,-,TRBV5-4,TRBJ2-1,CASSLGQTYAEQFF,TGTGCCAGCAGCTTGGGACAGACCTACGCTGAGCAGTTCTTC
-,TRBD1,TRBV5-6,TRBJ2-7,CASSLGYTQGASEQYF,TGTGCCAGCAGCTTGGGTTATACCCAGGGGGCCAGCGAGCAGTACTTC
-,-,TRBV27,TRBJ1-1,CASSLSGSVGNTEAFF,TGTGCCAGCAGTTTATCGGGATCCGTGGGGAACACTGAAGCTTTCTTT
many,-,TRBV12-3/TRBV12-4,TRBJ2-7,CASSPVAGASQEQYF,TGTGCCAGCAGCCCCGTGGCAGGGGCAAGTCAAGAGCAGTACTTC
-,-,TRBV5-1,TRBJ1-1,CASSLAGLEAFF,TGCGCCAGCAGCTTGGCGGGGCTAGAAGCTTTCTTT
many,-,TRBV14,TRBJ1-2,CASSLSGANYGYTF,TGTGCCAGCAGCCTCAGCGGAGCTAACTATGGCTACACCTTC
-,TRBD2,TRBV7-6,TRBJ2-1,CASSFTSVTSYNEQFF,TGTGCCAGCAGCTTCACTAGCGTGACCTCCTACAATGAGCAGTTCTTC
few,TRBD1,TRBV12-3/TRBV12-4,TRBJ2-3,CASSYHRGLTDTQYF,TGTGCCAGCAGTTACCACAGGGGGCTGACAGATACGCAGTATTTT